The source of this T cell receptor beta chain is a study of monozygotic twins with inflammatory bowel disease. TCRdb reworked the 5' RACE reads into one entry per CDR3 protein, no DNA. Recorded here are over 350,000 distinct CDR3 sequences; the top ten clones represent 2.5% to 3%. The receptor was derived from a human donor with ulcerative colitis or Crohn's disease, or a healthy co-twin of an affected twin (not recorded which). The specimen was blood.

CDR3 in amino acids: CSALKRGGTTGELFF. The chain links TRBV20-1 to TRBJ2-2; TCRdb outputs TRBD2, but without DNA this stays unchecked. In germline, CDR1 is DFQATT, CDR2 SNEGSKA (reference sequence). The CDR3 has 15 residues.